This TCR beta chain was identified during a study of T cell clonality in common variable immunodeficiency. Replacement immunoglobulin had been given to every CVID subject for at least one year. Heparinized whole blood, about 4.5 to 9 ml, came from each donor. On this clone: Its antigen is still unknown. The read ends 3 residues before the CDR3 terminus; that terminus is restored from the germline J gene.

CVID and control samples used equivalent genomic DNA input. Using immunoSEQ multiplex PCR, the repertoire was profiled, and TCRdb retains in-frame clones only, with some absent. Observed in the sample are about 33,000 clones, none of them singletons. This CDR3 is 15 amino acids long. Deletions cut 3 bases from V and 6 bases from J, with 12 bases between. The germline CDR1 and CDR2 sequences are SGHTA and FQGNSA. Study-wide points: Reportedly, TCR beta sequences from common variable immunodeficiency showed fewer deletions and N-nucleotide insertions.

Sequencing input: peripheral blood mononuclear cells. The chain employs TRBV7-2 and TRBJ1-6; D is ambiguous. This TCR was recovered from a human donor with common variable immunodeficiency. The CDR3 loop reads CASSFGLLGNSPLHF. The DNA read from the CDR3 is TGTGCCAGCAGCTTTGGTTTGCTAGGTAATTCACCC. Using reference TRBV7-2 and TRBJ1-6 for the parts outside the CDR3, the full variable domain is GAGVSQSPSNKVTEKGKDVELRCDPISGHTALYWYRQSLGQGLEFLIYFQGNSAPDKSGLPSDRFSAERTGGSVSTLTIQRTQQEDSAVYLCASSFGLLGNSPLHFGNGTRLTVT.